A single sample is the source of the 10 T cell receptor beta chains below, sequenced in a study of tumor-infiltrating lymphocytes in localized non-small cell lung cancer. Sequencing was performed with immunoSEQ multiplex PCR; in TCRdb, only in-frame clones are kept and a portion is missing. The sample records 6,000 to 7,500 clones, about 79% being singletons. The source material was uninvolved lung tissue not adjacent to the tumor. The source is a human donor with non-small cell lung cancer.

By sample fraction, this clone is medium-sized. Here the CDR3 DNA reads TGTGCCAGTAGTATTTACGGTTCCGGGACAGCCTACAATGAGCAGTTCTTC. Its translation is CASSIYGSGTAYNEQFF. The chain couples TRBV19 to TRBJ2-1, with 7 bases identical to TRBD1. The trim removed 3 bases at V and 2 bases at J, leaving 10 bases unmatched. This CDR3 comprises 17 residues. Per the germline V gene, CDR1 is LNHDA and CDR2 is SQIVND (reference sequence).

The genes are TRBV5-5 and TRBJ1-1; 9 bases line up with TRBD1. Unmatched junction bases numbered 6, after V lost 0 bases and J lost 6 bases. Per germline, CDR1 SGHKS and CDR2 YYEKEE (reference sequence). The CDR3 extends over 15 amino acids. CDR3 loop: CASSLEQGARAEAFF. The CDR3 nucleotides read TGTGCCAGCAGCTTGGAACAGGGGGCGAGGGCTGAAGCTTTCTTT.

The chain joins TRBV7-9 to TRBJ1-3, with a tentative D call TRBD1 (5 bases). The CDR3 is 16 residues long. Germline assignment: CDR1 SEHNR and CDR2 FQNEAQ (reference sequence). Trimming stripped 3 bases from V and 0 bases from J, with 12 bases between. The CDR3 sequence: CASSFAGTYSGNTIYF. The DNA of the CDR3 is TGTGCCAGCAGCTTCGCAGGGACTTACTCTGGAAACACCATATATTTT. Full variable domain (rest looked up from reference TRBV7-9 and TRBJ1-3): DTGVSQNPRHKITKRGQNVTFRCDPISEHNRLYWYRQTLGQGPEFLTYFQNEAQLEKSRLLSDRFSAERPKGSFSTLEIQRTEQGDSAMYLCASSFAGTYSGNTIYFGEGSWLTVV.

The CDR3 bases are TGTGCCAGCAGTGCACAGGAACTTAGCGGCTACACCTTC. Translating it yields CASSAQELSGYTF. The rearrangement links TRBV2 to TRBJ1-2, with D perhaps TRBD1 (5 bases). V lost 4 bases and J lost 8, with 14 bases in between. The germline CDR1 and CDR2 sequences are SNHLY and FYNNEI. This CDR3 is built from 13 residues.

Concerning this clone itself: Other DNA sequences in the sample encode the same CDR3. The chain recombines TRBV27 with TRBJ2-3, with a possible D match to TRBD1 (6 bases). V lost 6 bases and J 2 bases, leaving 21 bases between the germline ends. There are 17 residues in the CDR3. Germline lookup yields CDR1 MNHEY and CDR2 SMNVEV (reference sequence). The CDR3 DNA reads as TGTGCCAGCAGCGTGACGACCGGAACAGGGCTCACAGATACGCAGTATTTT. This sequence encodes CASSVTTGTGLTDTQYF.

The gene calls are TRBV7-3 and TRBJ2-1; 13 nucleotides align to TRBD2. Germline V CDR1 and CDR2: SGHTA, FQGTGA. Trimming at V came to 5 bases and at J to 4 bases, leaving 2 bases not matched to a gene. CDR3 length: 15 residues. The CDR3 here is CASSATSGGYNEQFF. The CDR3 DNA sequence: TGTGCCAGCAGCGCGACTAGCGGGGGGTACAATGAGCAGTTCTTC.

V gene TRBV9 combines with J gene TRBJ2-1; 11 nucleotides line up with TRBD2. The germline gives CDR1 SGDLS, CDR2 YYNGEE. The CDR3 runs 16 residues. V shed 0 bases and J 7 bases; nucleotides not matched to a gene: 6. CDR3: CASSVVASGGWNEQFF. The CDR3 DNA is TGTGCCAGCAGCGTAGTGGCTAGCGGGGGGTGGAATGAGCAGTTCTTC.

This clone was seen a handful of times. The rearrangement links TRBV19 to TRBJ2-1; D perhaps matches TRBD2 (5 bases). CDR3 length: 14 amino acids. Germline assignment: CDR1 LNHDA and CDR2 SQIVND (reference sequence). V gave up 3 bases and J gave up 0 bases, with 6 bases separating them. The CDR3 DNA follows: TGTGCCAGTAGTATGGGGAGCTCCTACAATGAGCAGTTCTTC. Translation: CASSMGSSYNEQFF.

There are a few counts of this clone. This sample includes further DNA sequences coding for the same CDR3. The V gene is TRBV15, the J gene TRBJ1-5; D gene uncertain. The CDR3 is 12 residues long. The germline CDR1 and CDR2 sequences are LNHNV and YYDKDF (reference sequence). V lost 3 bases and J lost 4, with 4 bases in between. The CDR3, as DNA: TGTGCCACCAGCAGGGAAAATCAGCCCCAGCATTTT. This sequence encodes CATSRENQPQHF.

The chain is built from TRBV7-2 and TRBJ1-2; D may be TRBD1 (6 bases). V shed 6 bases and J shed 4 bases, with 18 bases lying between them. The germline CDR1 and CDR2 sequences are SGHTA and FQGNSA. This CDR3 has 15 residues. The chain's CDR3 is CASRRDRTVSYGYTF. The CDR3, as DNA: TGTGCCAGCAGACGTGACAGGACAGTTAGCTATGGCTACACCTTC.